This T cell receptor (beta chain) originates from a study of cytomegalovirus exposure and HLA in healthy donors. Study context: The approximately 700 first-cohort repertoires shared a platform with the 120 or so validation repertoires, as reported in a later analysis.

The CDR3 covers 15 residues. V lost 6 bases to trimming and J lost 0 bases; unmatched junction nucleotides: 3. The V gene's germline CDR1 is SGHAT and CDR2 FQNNGV. Method: immunoSEQ multiplex PCR; TCRdb's copy keeps in-frame clones and lacks some. The data contain roughly 110,000 clones, 88% of them singletons. V usage is TRBV11-2 and J usage is TRBJ2-7, with 12 nucleotides matching TRBD2. Material for sequencing was PBMCs. This receptor was taken from a woman aged 18-30 years in good health and CMV-seropositive. CDR3 region: CASRLTSGSSYEQYV. CDR3 DNA: TGTGCCAGCAGACTGACTAGCGGGAGCTCCTACGAGCAGTACGTC.